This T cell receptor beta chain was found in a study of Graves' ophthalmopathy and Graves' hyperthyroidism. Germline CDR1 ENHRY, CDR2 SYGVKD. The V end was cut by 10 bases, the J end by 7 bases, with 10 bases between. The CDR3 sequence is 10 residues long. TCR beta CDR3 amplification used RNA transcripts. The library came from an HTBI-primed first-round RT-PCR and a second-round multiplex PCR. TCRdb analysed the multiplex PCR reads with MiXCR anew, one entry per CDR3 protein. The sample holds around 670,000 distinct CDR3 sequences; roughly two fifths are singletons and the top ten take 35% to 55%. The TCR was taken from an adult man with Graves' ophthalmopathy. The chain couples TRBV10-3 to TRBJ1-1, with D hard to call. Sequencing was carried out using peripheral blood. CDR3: CATLGGEAFF. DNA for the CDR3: TGTGCCACCCTGGGCGGTGAAGCTTTCTTT.